The 16 T cell receptor beta chains reported below all come from one sample, sequenced in a study of brain T cells in children with intractable seizures. Libraries were prepared by immunoSEQ multiplex PCR; TCRdb keeps only in-frame clonotypes and omits some of them. Of roughly 80,000 clones listed, about 90% were seen once; the top ten hold approximately 25%. The sample was peripheral blood, taken at surgery. Receptors originate from a girl aged 2 to 10 with Rasmussen encephalitis and intractable seizures.

The chain links TRBV5-5 to TRBJ1-2; D gene ambiguous. V shed 7 bases and J shed 3 bases, with 13 bases lying between them. The CDR3 has 13 amino acids. CDR1 is SGHKS and CDR2 is YYEKEE in the germline V gene (reference sequence). Here the CDR3 reads CASRAAGYYGYTF. CDR3 bases: TGTGCCAGCCGCGCGGCGGGGTACTATGGCTACACCTTC.

This clone was counted only a few times. The rearrangement links TRBV30 to TRBJ1-2; 8 positions match TRBD1. CDR3 length: 13 residues. Per germline, CDR1 GTSNPN and CDR2 SVGIG (reference sequence). Trimming removed 6 bases from V and 8 bases from J; junction bases left unmatched: 11. DNA for the CDR3: TGTGCCTGCCGACAGGGGAAGCTTCTCGGCTACACCTTC. Translation: CACRQGKLLGYTF.

The V call is TRBV19, the J call TRBJ1-4, with D unclear. The CDR3 runs 16 residues. In germline, CDR1 is LNHDA, CDR2 SQIVND (reference sequence). V lost 8 bases to trimming and J lost 0 bases, with 16 bases between them. This chain's CDR3 is CASQRNAQTTNEKLFF. CDR3 coding DNA: TGTGCCAGTCAGAGAAACGCCCAGACAACTAATGAAAAACTGTTTTTT.

In its sample, this clone was seen once. The J gene is TRBJ1-2, the V gene TRBV5-6; tentative D call: TRBD1 (5 bases). The length of the CDR3 is 13 residues. Deletions cut 0 bases from V and 8 bases from J, with 11 bases between. CDR1 is SGHDT, CDR2 YYEEEE, per germline. CDR3 sequence reads: CASSLDGGYGYTF. The CDR3 DNA is TGTGCCAGCAGCTTGGACGGGGGGTACGGCTACACCTTC.

This clone was picked up one time. V and J are TRBV7-9 and TRBJ2-1, with 8 bases aligning to TRBD1. V was clipped by 5 bases and J by 12 bases; unmatched bases: 3. This CDR3 spans 11 amino acids. The germline V gene has CDR1 SEHNR and CDR2 FQNEAQ (reference sequence). The CDR3 sequence: CASSPGTGQFF. CDR3 in DNA: TGTGCCAGCAGCCCCGGGACAGGGCAGTTCTTC.

V and J are TRBV14 and TRBJ2-5; D is perhaps TRBD2 (6 bases). Germline V lookup: CDR1 SGHDN, CDR2 FVKESK. This CDR3 has 13 residues. V lost 4 bases to trimming and J lost 5 bases, with 11 bases between them. CDR3 sequence reads: CASSRDWRETQYF. The CDR3 coding sequence is TGTGCCAGCAGCCGGGACTGGCGGGAGACCCAGTACTTC.

This sequence joins TRBV5-1 and TRBJ1-2, with D possibly matching TRBD1 (5 bases). Germline CDR1 SGHRS, CDR2 YFSETQ. The CDR3 has 13 amino acids. The V end was cut by 4 bases, the J end by 4 bases, with 11 bases between. DNA for the CDR3: TGCGCCAGCAGCCCAGGGACGGTCTATGGCTACACCTTC. Translation gives CASSPGTVYGYTF.

The rearrangement links TRBV25-1 to TRBJ1-2, with D hard to call. The CDR3 length is 12 residues. Germline CDR1 and CDR2: MGHDK and SYGVNS. Between the trimmed V and J ends, which lost 1 base and 10 bases, there was a span of 10 bases. CDR3 sequence (DNA): TGTGCCAGCAGTGAATTTCAGTCAGCCTACACCTTC. It specifies CASSEFQSAYTF.

V is TRBV5-1 and J is TRBJ2-1; tentatively, D is TRBD1 (5 bases). Per germline, CDR1 SGHRS and CDR2 YFSETQ. The CDR3 is 12 residues long. V lost 3 bases and J lost 10, with 11 bases in between. CDR3 coding DNA: TGCGCCAGCAGCTCGGACACGCACGAGCAGTTCTTC. Translating it yields CASSSDTHEQFF.

CDR3 region: CASSRDRNSPLHF. The CDR3 DNA reads as TGTGCCAGCAGCAGGGACAGAAATTCACCCCTCCACTTT. The chain couples TRBV3-1 (or the pseudogene TRBV3-2) to TRBJ1-6, with 7 bases aligning to TRBD1. The CDR3 is 13 amino acids. With 5 bases clipped from V and 7 bases from J, the junction kept 2 bases outside the gene matches. Germline values: CDR1 LGHDT, CDR2 YNNKEL (reference sequence).

The chain recombines TRBV7-9 with TRBJ2-7; maybe TRBD1 (6 bases). This CDR3 is built from 14 residues. Trimming removed 5 bases from V and 5 bases from J, with 16 bases in between. The germline V gene has CDR1 SEHNR and CDR2 FQNEAQ (reference sequence). The CDR3 DNA reads as TGTGCCAGCAGCCTTAAAGGACAGCGCCACGAGCAGTACTTC. Amino acid sequence: CASSLKGQRHEQYF.

The chain joins TRBV4-1 to TRBJ1-4; tentative D call: TRBD1 (5 bases). Germline V gene sequence: CDR1 MGHRA, CDR2 YSYEKL. The V end was cut by 0 bases, the J end by 8 bases, with 19 bases between. The CDR3 consists of 17 residues. DNA for the CDR3: TGCGCCAGCAGCCAAGATCCCGACAGACCCCGAAAGGAAAAACTGTTTTTT. Translation gives CASSQDPDRPRKEKLFF.

J is TRBJ1-5 and V is TRBV5-1, with 9 bases identical to TRBD1. CDR1 is SGHRS, CDR2 YFSETQ, per germline. The CDR3 spans 15 residues. Trimming at V came to 4 bases and at J to 1 base, leaving 3 bases not matched to a gene. CDR3 sequence: CASSDGTGSNQPQHF. In DNA form, the CDR3 reads TGCGCCAGCAGCGATGGGACAGGGAGCAATCAGCCCCAGCATTTT.

In DNA, the CDR3 is TGTGCCAGCAGTGAAGGGACAGGCTTAGGCTACACCTTC. Translating gives CASSEGTGLGYTF. The V call is TRBV6-1, the J call TRBJ1-2; 7 positions match TRBD1. The CDR3 consists of 13 residues. Germline V gene data show CDR1 as MNHNS and CDR2 as SASEGT. With V trimmed by 1 base and J by 8 bases, 4 bases remained unmatched.

The gene calls are TRBV6-1 and TRBJ1-5; 7 positions agree with TRBD1. CDR3 length: 15 amino acids. V trimming: 1 base; J trimming: 2 bases; junction bases outside the gene matches: 2. CDR1 MNHNS and CDR2 SASEGT come from the germline V gene. CDR3 bases: TGTGCCAGCAGTGAAGGGACAGGACGCAATCAGCCCCAGCATTTT. This sequence encodes CASSEGTGRNQPQHF.

J is TRBJ1-5 and V is TRBV2; 11 nucleotides match TRBD1. Germline-derived CDR1 and CDR2 are SNHLY and FYNNEI. The CDR3 covers 17 residues. J gave up 2 bases and V 6 bases, and 9 bases lay outside the gene matches. CDR3 bases: TGTGCCAGCAGGATGGACAGGGGGCCAGAACGCAATCAGCCCCAGCATTTT. It encodes CASRMDRGPERNQPQHF.